The clone carrying this T cell receptor beta chain was found many times. The antigen is unknown. The data belong to a study of T-cell reconstitution after alpha-beta-depleted transplantation in children. Findings and limits, study-wide: It was surviving recipient T cells and thymic progenitors that gave some patients high TCRbeta diversity at day 60. Reports say that about two months after transplant, the alpha-beta T cells came out of several hundred graft clones that had expanded. The main origin of T-cell counts and diversity one year after transplant was newly produced T cells.

Unique molecular identifiers were incorporated into the prepared TCRbeta library. TCRdb re-called the PCR reads through MiXCR, storing one row per CDR3 protein. Here the sample spans 490,000 or so distinct CDR3 sequences, about 10% being singletons. Source: PBMCs, taken before TCRalphabeta/CD19-depleted stem cell transplant. The TCR sequence derives from a child aged 2-9 years with inherited bone marrow failure, due to receive a stem cell transplant.

The CDR3 here is CASSQGGSREGNEQYF. In DNA, the CDR3 is TGTGCCAGCAGCCAAGGGGGGTCCAGGGAAGGCAACGAGCAGTACTTC. The rearrangement links TRBV4-2 to TRBJ2-7; the D gene could be TRBD1 or TRBD2 (5 bases each). Trimming left V 1 base short and J 5 bases short, with 18 bases between. Germline V gene lookup returns CDR1 LGHNA and CDR2 YNFKEQ. The CDR3 covers 16 residues.